Shown below are 20 T cell receptor beta chains from a single sample sequenced in a study of Ad26.COV2.S vaccination and SARS-CoV-2 variants. Measured with immunoSEQ multiplex PCR; TCRdb has only the in-frame clones, and not every one. The data contain a few hundred thousand clones, around nine tenths of them singletons. Noted treatment: around 19 received Ad26.COV2.S at low or high dose, single or two shots; five or six received placebo; per-sample allocation not given. Sample collection was performed on day 63 after the first vaccine or placebo injection. The sequencing used peripheral blood, collected in a trial of Ad26.COV2.S vaccine versus placebo. All receptors come from a person between 18 and 65 years old who received the Ad26.COV2.S COVID-19 vaccine or a placebo.

This clone was observed a few times. The V and J genes are TRBV5-1 and TRBJ2-7; D is possibly TRBD1 (7 bases). The germline V gene has CDR1 SGHRS and CDR2 YFSETQ. V was trimmed by 1 base and J by 7 bases, leaving 15 bases between them. The CDR3 is 14 amino acids. Here the CDR3 reads CASSLTGVEGEQYF. The CDR3 coding sequence is TGCGCCAGCAGCTTGACAGGGGTGGAGGGGGAGCAGTACTTC.

The V call is TRBV29-1, the J call TRBJ2-5; 9 nucleotides agree with TRBD1. Trimming cost V 5 bases and J 7 bases; bases outside gene matches: 11. The CDR3 sequence is 14 residues long. CDR1 and CDR2 from the germline V gene are SQVTM and ANQGSEA. This chain's CDR3 is CSVREGTGLLTQYF. The CDR3, as DNA: TGCAGCGTTAGGGAGGGGACAGGGCTCTTGACCCAGTACTTC.

The rearrangement links TRBV7-2 to TRBJ1-1; 12 bases fit TRBD1. CDR3 length: 13 residues. Losses at the gene ends were 3 bases for V and 11 bases for J; bases not matched to a gene: 4. CDR1 and CDR2 (germline): SGHTA, FQGNSA. The CDR3 coding sequence is TGTGCCAGCAGCTTCGGGACAGGGGGCGACGCTTTCTTT. This sequence encodes CASSFGTGGDAFF.

V is TRBV9 and J is TRBJ1-2; maybe TRBD1 (6 bases). CDR1 is SGDLS and CDR2 is YYNGEE in the germline V gene. V dropped 6 bases and J dropped 4 bases, with 19 bases sitting between them. There are 15 residues in the CDR3. CDR3 nucleotides: TGTGCCAGCACCTCAGAGACAGGACCCTTCTATGGCTACACCTTC. It is translated as CASTSETGPFYGYTF.

Here the CDR3 DNA reads TGTGCCAGCAGTTTAAAGGGGCTCACTGAAGCTTTCTTT. It encodes CASSLKGLTEAFF. The rearrangement joins TRBV12-3 or TRBV12-4 to TRBJ1-1, with a weak D call TRBD1 (5 bases). The CDR3 has 13 amino acids. V lost 2 bases and J lost 4, with 8 bases in between.

J is TRBJ1-2 and V is TRBV3-1 (or the pseudogene TRBV3-2); 8 bases match TRBD1. J lost 4 bases, V lost 1 base, and 5 bases had no gene match. CDR3 length: 15 amino acids. The germline V gene encodes CDR1 LGHDT and CDR2 YNNKEL (reference sequence). CDR3 sequence: CASSQGTGSPYGYTF. The CDR3 DNA is TGTGCCAGCAGCCAAGGGACAGGGAGTCCCTATGGCTACACCTTC.

In regard to this clone: In the same sample, other DNA sequences code for this CDR3. The chain couples TRBV6-2 or TRBV6-3 to TRBJ2-5; D unclear. The V gene lost 5 bases and the J gene lost 2 bases, with 3 bases spanning the gap. CDR1 is MNHEY, CDR2 SVGEGT, per germline. This CDR3 is 11 amino acids long. The chain's CDR3 is CASSRQETQYF. The CDR3 DNA sequence: TGTGCCAGCAGTCGACAAGAGACCCAGTACTTC.

The CDR3 loop is CASSIPRQGAGELFF. The CDR3 region has the DNA TGTGCCAGTAGTATTCCGCGACAGGGGGCCGGGGAGCTGTTTTTT. The rearrangement uses TRBV19 and TRBJ2-2; the match to TRBD1 covers 9 bases. This CDR3 region has 15 residues. J gave up 6 bases and V 3 bases, and 5 bases lay outside the gene matches. Germline assignment: CDR1 LNHDA and CDR2 SQIVND (reference sequence). The full variable domain, completed using reference TRBV19 and TRBJ2-2, is DGGITQSPKYLFRKEGQNVTLSCEQNLNHDAMYWYRQDPGQGLRLIYYSQIVNDFQKGDIAEGYSVSREKKESFPLTVTSAQKNPTAFYLCASSIPRQGAGELFFGEGSRLTVL.

As regards this clone: This CDR3 is also generated by other DNA sequences in the sample. The chain links TRBV4-1 to TRBJ1-5; D gene uncertain. Trimming took 0 bases from V and 1 from J, leaving 7 bases between them. Per germline, CDR1 MGHRA and CDR2 YSYEKL. This CDR3 region has 15 residues. Here the CDR3 reads CASSQDMGSNQPQHF. The DNA of the CDR3 is TGCGCCAGCAGCCAAGATATGGGGAGCAATCAGCCCCAGCATTTT.

The chain recombines TRBV2 with TRBJ2-7; D might be TRBD1 or TRBD2, each matching 5 bases. V was cut by 6 bases and J by 3 bases, with 18 bases left in between. Germline CDR1 reads SNHLY; CDR2 reads FYNNEI. CDR3 size: 15 residues. CDR3 loop: CASSPGPGASYEQYF. The CDR3 DNA is TGTGCCAGCAGCCCAGGGCCCGGGGCGAGCTACGAGCAGTACTTC.

The chain carries TRBV28 and TRBJ2-6; 10 nucleotides align to TRBD1. The CDR3 runs to 19 residues. The V gene end was trimmed by 5 bases and the J gene end by 3 bases; junction bases not matched to a gene: 13. CDR1 is MDHEN, CDR2 SYDVKM, per germline. This CDR3 is CASSPPSPGTGVGANVLTF. As DNA, the CDR3 is TGTGCCAGCAGTCCACCAAGTCCCGGGACAGGGGTTGGGGCCAACGTCCTGACTTTC.

The V call is TRBV30, the J call TRBJ2-1, with D perhaps TRBD1 or TRBD2 (6 bases each). The V gene lost 2 bases and the J gene lost 8 bases, with 13 bases spanning the gap. The CDR3 runs to 13 residues. Germline V gene data show CDR1 as GTSNPN and CDR2 as SVGIG (reference sequence). The CDR3: CAWSLSGADEQFF. DNA of the CDR3: TGTGCCTGGAGTTTATCGGGGGCCGATGAGCAGTTCTTC. The full variable domain, completed using reference TRBV30 and TRBJ2-1, is SQTIHQWPATLVQPVGSPLSLECTVEGTSNPNLYWYRQAAGRGLQLLFYSVGIGQISSEVPQNLSASRPQDRQFILSSKKLLLSDSGFYLCAWSLSGADEQFFGPGTRLTVL.

The chain employs TRBV19 and TRBJ2-2; 8 bases match TRBD1. The germline V gene has CDR1 LNHDA and CDR2 SQIVND (reference sequence). The CDR3 sequence is 15 residues long. V was clipped by 7 bases and J by 6 bases; unmatched bases: 10. The CDR3 sequence: CASNDLAGGPGELFF. The CDR3 DNA follows: TGTGCCAGTAACGACTTGGCAGGGGGCCCCGGGGAGCTGTTTTTT. The full variable domain, with the rest looked up from reference TRBV19 and TRBJ2-2, is DGGITQSPKYLFRKEGQNVTLSCEQNLNHDAMYWYRQDPGQGLRLIYYSQIVNDFQKGDIAEGYSVSREKKESFPLTVTSAQKNPTAFYLCASNDLAGGPGELFFGEGSRLTVL.

This clone was recorded a few times. The chain combines TRBV28 with TRBJ2-7; D not resolved. The germline V gene has CDR1 MDHEN and CDR2 SYDVKM. This CDR3 has 12 residues. V lost 6 bases and J 3 bases, leaving 9 bases between the germline ends. The CDR3 region has the DNA TGTGCCAGCAGCCCCGAAAACTACGAGCAGTACTTC. Its translation: CASSPENYEQYF.

The chain joins TRBV14 to TRBJ2-7; TRBD2 matches at 8 bases. CDR1 is SGHDN and CDR2 is FVKESK in the germline V gene. V was clipped by 0 bases and J by 3 bases; unmatched bases: 7. The CDR3 consists of 16 residues. CDR3 coding DNA: TGTGCCAGCAGCCAAGATCTCCCAGCGGGAGACTACGAGCAGTACTTC. It translates to CASSQDLPAGDYEQYF.

The chain links TRBV9 to TRBJ2-1; 10 nucleotides line up with TRBD2. This CDR3 spans 18 amino acids. Germline V gene lookup returns CDR1 SGDLS and CDR2 YYNGEE. V lost 3 bases and J lost 5; bases outside the gene matches: 14. CDR3 coding DNA: TGTGCCAGCAGCGGTAGCCCCACCTGGACTAGCGGAAACAATGAGCAGTTCTTC. Its protein product is CASSGSPTWTSGNNEQFF.

V is TRBV19 and J is TRBJ1-2; 7 bases are shared with TRBD1. The CDR3 runs 16 residues. Germline CDR1 is LNHDA and CDR2 is SQIVND (reference sequence). Trimming at V came to 7 bases and at J to 4 bases, leaving 15 bases not matched to a gene. The CDR3 here is CASTGKPGGVVYGYTF. In DNA, the CDR3 is TGTGCCAGTACCGGAAAACCAGGGGGGGTCGTCTATGGCTACACCTTC.

A remark on this clone: The sample has other DNA sequences that encode this CDR3 too. The genes are TRBV9 and TRBJ2-1; 10 nucleotides match TRBD2. Germline V gene sequence: CDR1 SGDLS, CDR2 YYNGEE. Unmatched junction bases numbered 4, after V lost 3 bases and J lost 4 bases. This CDR3 spans 15 amino acids. The CDR3, as DNA: TGTGCCAGCAGCGCGAGGACTAGCGGTTACAATGAGCAGTTCTTC. The encoded protein is CASSARTSGYNEQFF. The full variable domain, rest sourced from reference TRBV9 and TRBJ2-1, is DSGVTQTPKHLITATGQRVTLRCSPRSGDLSVYWYQQSLDQGLQFLIQYYNGEERAKGNILERFSAQQFPDLHSELNLSSLELGDSALYFCASSARTSGYNEQFFGPGTRLTVL.

This clone was picked up a small number of times. The chain employs TRBV7-2 and TRBJ1-3; maybe TRBD1 (5 bases). The CDR3 is 16 amino acids. Trimming stripped 6 bases from V and 3 bases from J, with 18 bases between. Germline-derived CDR1 and CDR2 are SGHTA and FQGNSA. The CDR3, as DNA: TGTGCCAGCAGTCGGGTCGGGGGTTTACTTGGAAACACCATATATTTT. Residues: CASSRVGGLLGNTIYF.

This chain links TRBV29-1 with TRBJ2-3; 7 nucleotides agree with TRBD1. CDR1 is SQVTM, CDR2 ANQGSEA, per germline. Trimming at V came to 7 bases and at J to 3 bases, leaving 10 bases not matched to a gene. There are 14 residues in the CDR3. As DNA, the CDR3 is TGCAGCGCTGAGACCGGGACAGCTACAGATACGCAGTATTTT. Protein sequence: CSAETGTATDTQYF.